This T cell receptor beta chain appears in the sequencing data of a study of T cells after yellow fever vaccination. Looking at the study overall: The SMART-Seq v4 Ultra Low Input method served to prepare the low-cell-number fractions.

TCRdb fed the 5' RACE reads into MiXCR, producing one record per CDR3 protein. The table includes about 350,000 distinct CDR3 sequences, roughly 8% detected once. The CDR3 spans 19 residues. CDR1 and CDR2 (germline): LNHDA, SQIVND (reference sequence). V was clipped by 4 bases and J by 1 base, with 20 bases between them. This clonotype was seen a few times. This sequence joins TRBV19 and TRBJ2-6; D is perhaps TRBD2 (6 bases). Sequencing was performed on PBMCs, taken more than 40 days after the first yellow fever vaccination. The sequence derives from a man aged 18 to 29 who received the YFV17D yellow fever vaccine. The CDR3 DNA reads TGTGCCAGTAGTAAAATATTAGGAGGGACCCCATCTGGGGCCAACGTCCTGACTTTC. This gives the protein CASSKILGGTPSGANVLTF.